A selection of T cell receptor beta chains follows, all from one sample in a study of CD4+ T cells in melanoma. Sequencing was performed with immunoSEQ multiplex PCR; in TCRdb, only in-frame clones are kept and a portion is missing. The sample shows a few thousand clones, approximately 60% of them seen only once. Sequencing input: cells from a culture (not recorded whether cultured in vitro). These receptors came from a human donor with melanoma. Each CDR3 is given with its conserved first and last residue. Only part of the rows carry a size: once, few, many, or a class if the clone is expanded.

V gene: TRBV19; clone size: large; J gene: TRBJ2-5; CDR3 protein: CASSTGNQETQYF
V gene: TRBV27; clone size: -; J gene: TRBJ1-5; CDR3 protein: CASSLEGTPYQPQHF
V gene: TRBV28; clone size: -; J gene: TRBJ2-5; CDR3 protein: CASTRSRLVRETQYF
V gene: TRBV6-1; clone size: few; J gene: TRBJ1-1; CDR3 protein: CASSRTVNTEAFF
V gene: TRBV4-3; clone size: -; J gene: TRBJ2-2; CDR3 protein: CASSQASLGVPGPGELFF
V gene: TRBV29-1; clone size: -; J gene: TRBJ2-7; CDR3 protein: CSVVPSGSYEQYF
V gene: TRBV5-1; clone size: -; J gene: TRBJ2-1; CDR3 protein: CASSQRAGQHGNEQFF
V gene: TRBV5-1; clone size: -; J gene: TRBJ1-2; CDR3 protein: CASSPLDHISLYGYTF
V gene: TRBV5-8; clone size: -; J gene: TRBJ2-1; CDR3 protein: CASSLPGNEQFF
V gene: TRBV27; clone size: -; J gene: TRBJ2-7; CDR3 protein: CASSSTRDHEQYF
V gene: TRBV7-3; clone size: -; J gene: TRBJ2-7; CDR3 protein: CASSLSAGDNDEQYF
V gene: TRBV5-1; clone size: -; J gene: TRBJ2-3; CDR3 protein: CASSRFWPDADTQYF
V gene: TRBV4-3; clone size: -; J gene: TRBJ2-3; CDR3 protein: CASSQDPGLAGTDTQYF
V gene: TRBV5-5; clone size: -; J gene: TRBJ2-7; CDR3 protein: CASRTAGVGEQYF
V gene: TRBV7-2; clone size: -; J gene: TRBJ2-3; CDR3 protein: CASSLGGSDTQYF
V gene: TRBV5-8; clone size: once; J gene: TRBJ1-6; CDR3 protein: CASSPTTSLNSPLHF
V gene: TRBV28; clone size: -; J gene: TRBJ1-2; CDR3 protein: CASSGPRGLLHGYTF
V gene: TRBV15; clone size: -; J gene: TRBJ2-2; CDR3 protein: CATSRDIQKLNTGELFF
V gene: TRBV6-5; clone size: -; J gene: TRBJ2-7; CDR3 protein: CASQGLSYEQYF
V gene: TRBV4-1; clone size: few; J gene: TRBJ2-1; CDR3 protein: CASSQSDRGGSYNEQFF
V gene: TRBV7-6; clone size: -; J gene: TRBJ1-1; CDR3 protein: CASSLDRGTEAFF
V gene: TRBV5-8; clone size: -; J gene: TRBJ2-2; CDR3 protein: CASSWPAGSANTGELFF
V gene: TRBV18; clone size: -; J gene: TRBJ2-3; CDR3 protein: CASSLLGAASTDTQYF
V gene: TRBV2; clone size: -; J gene: TRBJ1-6; CDR3 protein: CASTMGGSHSPLHF
V gene: TRBV14; clone size: -; J gene: TRBJ2-7; CDR3 protein: CASSQEGQPPLYEQYF
V gene: TRBV29-1; clone size: -; J gene: TRBJ1-2; CDR3 protein: CASMEGQGDNGYTF
V gene: TRBV27; clone size: once; J gene: TRBJ2-7; CDR3 protein: CASSLRAAYEQYF
V gene: TRBV27; clone size: -; J gene: TRBJ1-1; CDR3 protein: CASSLLGGENTEAFF
V gene: TRBV6-5; clone size: -; J gene: TRBJ1-5; CDR3 protein: CASSYTGRNQPQHF
V gene: TRBV19; clone size: -; J gene: TRBJ1-1; CDR3 protein: CASSMGYLTEAFF
V gene: TRBV13; clone size: -; J gene: TRBJ2-1; CDR3 protein: CASSLRQSIYNEQFF
V gene: TRBV19; clone size: -; J gene: TRBJ2-2; CDR3 protein: CASSMGQGHGELFF
V gene: TRBV5-1; clone size: -; J gene: TRBJ1-4; CDR3 protein: CASSLEGTEKLFF
V gene: TRBV7-6; clone size: -; J gene: TRBJ1-4; CDR3 protein: CVSSLGGRGMEKLFF
V gene: TRBV5-1; clone size: -; J gene: TRBJ2-5; CDR3 protein: CASSSAGGNPRDPGFYQYF
V gene: TRBV25-1; clone size: -; J gene: TRBJ2-1; CDR3 protein: CASSVQGETNEQFF
V gene: TRBV5-1; clone size: -; J gene: TRBJ2-7; CDR3 protein: CASSFPNLDSTGVYEQYF
V gene: TRBV7-2; clone size: -; J gene: TRBJ2-7; CDR3 protein: CASSLPGNEQYF
V gene: TRBV7-2; clone size: -; J gene: TRBJ2-3; CDR3 protein: CASSLLAGGPDTQYF
V gene: TRBV9; clone size: -; J gene: TRBJ2-7; CDR3 protein: CASSVEGSYEQYF
V gene: TRBV7-2; clone size: -; J gene: TRBJ1-4; CDR3 protein: CASSLAGRLFF
V gene: TRBV6-6; clone size: -; J gene: TRBJ2-6; CDR3 protein: CASSYFDSSGANVLTF
V gene: TRBV5-1; clone size: -; J gene: TRBJ2-7; CDR3 protein: CASNPGSSYEQYF
V gene: TRBV6-1; clone size: -; J gene: TRBJ2-3; CDR3 protein: CASMVRIDTQYF
V gene: TRBV5-1; clone size: hyperexpanded; J gene: TRBJ2-6; CDR3 protein: CASSEGRGAGANVLTF
V gene: TRBV9; clone size: once; J gene: TRBJ2-2; CDR3 protein: CATSTSGGVSNTGELFF
V gene: TRBV15; clone size: -; J gene: TRBJ2-5; CDR3 protein: CATSRATVETQYF
V gene: TRBV18; clone size: once; J gene: TRBJ1-5; CDR3 protein: CASSLDSEGPQHF
V gene: TRBV13; clone size: once; J gene: TRBJ2-2; CDR3 protein: CASSSRDRYANTGELFF
V gene: TRBV13; clone size: -; J gene: TRBJ1-3; CDR3 protein: CASSLQRGGGNTIYF
V gene: TRBV27; clone size: -; J gene: -; CDR3 protein: CASSPPSGEQYF
V gene: TRBV21-1; clone size: few; J gene: TRBJ1-4; CDR3 protein: CASSNRGQGEKLFF
V gene: TRBV13; clone size: -; J gene: TRBJ1-6; CDR3 protein: CASSLRQSNSPLHF
V gene: TRBV5-1; clone size: -; J gene: TRBJ1-6; CDR3 protein: CASSSTGLYNSPLHF
V gene: TRBV29-1; clone size: once; J gene: TRBJ1-1; CDR3 protein: CSVVPGVTEAFF
V gene: TRBV10-3; clone size: -; J gene: TRBJ2-5; CDR3 protein: CAISEAGGRLETQYF